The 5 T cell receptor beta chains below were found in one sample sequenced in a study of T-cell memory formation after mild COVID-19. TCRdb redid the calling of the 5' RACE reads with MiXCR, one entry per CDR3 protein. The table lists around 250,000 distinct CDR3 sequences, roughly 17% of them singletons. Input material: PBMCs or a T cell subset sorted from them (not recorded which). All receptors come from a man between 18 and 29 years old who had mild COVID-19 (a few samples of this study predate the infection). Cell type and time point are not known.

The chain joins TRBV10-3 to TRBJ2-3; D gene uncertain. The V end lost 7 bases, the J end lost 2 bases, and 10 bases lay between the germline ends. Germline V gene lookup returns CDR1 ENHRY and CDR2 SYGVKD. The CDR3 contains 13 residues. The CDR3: CAINEVSTDTQYF. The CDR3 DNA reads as TGTGCCATCAATGAAGTATCCACAGATACGCAGTATTTT.

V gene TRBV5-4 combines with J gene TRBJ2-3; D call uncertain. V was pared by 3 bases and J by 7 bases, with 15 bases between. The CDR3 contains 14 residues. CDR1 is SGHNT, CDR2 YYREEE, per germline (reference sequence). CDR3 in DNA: TGTGCCAGCAGCTCGGCGCGGTTAGGGTATACGCAGTATTTT. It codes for CASSSARLGYTQYF.

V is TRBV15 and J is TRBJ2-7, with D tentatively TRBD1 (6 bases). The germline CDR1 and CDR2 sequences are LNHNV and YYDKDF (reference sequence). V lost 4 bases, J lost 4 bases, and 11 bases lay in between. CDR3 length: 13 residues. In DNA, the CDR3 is TGTGCCACCAGCAAATACAGGGCTTACGAGCAGTACGTC. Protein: CATSKYRAYEQYV.

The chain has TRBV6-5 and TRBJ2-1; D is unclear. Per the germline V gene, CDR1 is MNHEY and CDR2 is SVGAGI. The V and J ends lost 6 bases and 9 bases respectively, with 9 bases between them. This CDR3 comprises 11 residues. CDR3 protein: CASRSTGEQFF. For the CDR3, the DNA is TGTGCCAGCAGATCCACTGGTGAGCAGTTCTTC.

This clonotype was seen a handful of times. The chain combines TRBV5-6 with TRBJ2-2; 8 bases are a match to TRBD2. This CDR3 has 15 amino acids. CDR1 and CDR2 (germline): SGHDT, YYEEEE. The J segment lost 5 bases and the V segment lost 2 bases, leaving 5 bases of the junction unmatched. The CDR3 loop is CASSLAGAPTGELFF. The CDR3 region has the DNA TGTGCCAGCAGCTTAGCGGGGGCCCCAACCGGGGAGCTGTTTTTT.